This T cell receptor (beta chain) is drawn from a study of CD8 T cells in Susac syndrome (dated by TCRdb to about 2019). Describing the broader study: The study used repertoire sequencing to test whether antigen drove CD8+ T cell activation and differentiation in Susac syndrome. The clonality of the CD8+ T cell repertoire was compared across 12 healthy donors, about 14 Susac syndrome patients and roughly 15 multiple sclerosis patients.

As to this clonotype: Its antigen is currently not known. No base quality values were provided; no much bigger clone lies one nucleotide off.

RNA was extracted using the RNeasy kit, and about 0.5 to 1 microgram was reverse transcribed with random hexamers. The immunoSEQ multiplex PCR assay, covering 54 Vbeta and 13 Jbeta segments, was used to amplify TCR beta CDR3 regions. PCR amplification bias was corrected by using a synthetic template baseline for primer optimization and computational correction. On the authors' methods: Reads were annotated to V, D and J genes per IMGT and analyzed with immunoSEQ Analyzer, keeping only productive sequences. Clonality was computed as one minus Shannon entropy normalized by log2 of the number of productive unique sequences. For each patient and control, public and private clones were evaluated among the 100 most prevalent clones. Susac-specific clones were defined as absent from healthy and MS cohorts, over a thousand published viral clones and other ImmuneACCESS disease sequences. The public reads were quality trimmed at Q25 with fastp and then assembled into clones with MiXCR by TCRdb, keeping productive beta chains. Every CDR3 protein is listed once, alongside the most common genes and DNA of its rows. For this entry, the V and J calls and clone size follow TCRdb and not the study's own pipeline. The sample has about 400,000 distinct CDR3 sequences on record, approximately 85% of them singletons. More than 0.09% of the sample goes to the ten largest clones.

Peripheral blood CD8+ and CD4+ T cells from healthy donors, Susac syndrome patients and multiple sclerosis patients were profiled using high-throughput TCR beta sequencing. The multiple sclerosis controls were treatment-naive patients whose relapsing-remitting disease, either stable or active, fulfilled the revised McDonald criteria. Bulk CD8+ and CD4+ T cells were purified by magnetic negative isolation, whereas CD8+ TEMRA cells were enriched by FACS. Blood was collected in EDTA tubes and processed within 24 hours, with PBMCs isolated through density gradient centrifugation. PBMCs intended for TCR sequencing were cryopreserved in liquid nitrogen and thawed later in a water bath at 37 degrees C. Purity of sorted or isolated CD4+, CD8+ and CD8+ TEMRA cells was at least 90%. CDR1 LNHDA and CDR2 SQIVND were looked up in the germline V gene (reference sequence). V is reduced by 1 base and J by 1 base, leaving a spacing of 10 bases between them. The CDR3 runs 15 residues from the cysteine to the phenylalanine. Only the CDR3 DNA stays, 45 bases, in frame from base 1.

What the research found in general, with its limitations: The study acknowledged that relatively few individuals were included in the TCR sequencing and HLA analysis.

This sequence originates from a human donor with multiple sclerosis. Input material: CD8+ T cells from PBMCs. The V and J segments used are TRBV19 and TRBJ2-5; the D gene is unclear. The CDR3: CASSIGARRQETQYF. DNA sequence: TGTGCCAGTAGTATAGGGGCACGCCGCCAAGAGACCCAGTACTTC.